This TCR beta chain was identified during a study of CD8+CD57+ T cells in acquired aplastic anemia (dated by TCRdb to the late 2010s). About the full investigation: On average, sorted CD4+ and CD8+ cells yielded 3 to 4 ug of extracted DNA, with a range of about 0.18 to 27.4 ug. Healthy donor samples averaged approximately 10 million reads for CD4+ and fewer than 12 million for CD8+ cells.

General study outcomes and caveats: Although 25 to 30 CD8+ CDR3 sequences were shared by patients and controls, these sequences appeared highly expressed in patients and within the immunodominant clones of patients. CD8+ Simpson's diversity did not differ significantly between patients and healthy controls (P=0.060).

This clonotype has ten or more counts. What this receptor recognizes is not known. No base-level quality is on record; no much larger clone is a single base apart. In this study, sorted CD4+ and CD8+ T cells from the blood of healthy subjects and of severe aplastic anemia patients had their TCR repertoires deep-sequenced. Ficoll-Paque density gradient centrifugation was used to isolate peripheral blood mononuclear cells. Before DNA extraction, CD4+ and CD8+ T cells were sorted by FACS or by magnetic beads. Genomic DNA was used as template for profiling of TCR beta VDJ combinations and CDR3 sequences. An Illumina HiSeq 2000 was the platform used for TCR repertoire sequencing. The study's processing was this. Repertoires were assessed using TRBV/TRBJ rearrangement plots, CDR3 size and DJ length profiles, and Simpson's diversity index. The most abundant DNA sequence in the deep sequencing data was taken as the immunodominant clone. CDR3 amino acid sequences were screened for sharing across subjects and were compared with published repertoires and the VDJdb database. Clones were called with MiXCR by TCRdb after fastp trimmed the public reads at Q25, and only in-frame beta chains were retained. Every CDR3 protein is listed once, alongside the most common genes and DNA of its rows. TCRdb, not the original authors, processed these V and J calls. The sample table lists around 400,000 distinct CDR3 sequences, 55% to 75% of them with a count of one. The leading ten clones occupy 4% of the sample.

Compared with germline, V lacks 4 bases and J lacks 4 bases; bases without a gene match: 13. From a lookup of the germline V gene, CDR1 and CDR2 are SGHAT and FQNNGV. From its cysteine to its phenylalanine, the CDR3 spans 17 amino acids. The read is trimmed to its CDR3 DNA, 51 bases read in frame from base 1. The TCR originated in a human donor in good health, serving as a control. The rearrangement joined TRBV11-2 to TRBJ2-7; the central 10 bases match TRBD1. Sequencing was carried out using sorted CD4+, CD8+, or CD8+CD57+ T cells (not recorded which) from PBMCs. The bases are TGTGCCAGCAGCTCGAACCGGGACAGGGGACTTTCATACGAGCAGTACTTC. It encodes CASSSNRDRGLSYEQYF. Where the CDR3 stops, the reference TRBV11-2 and TRBJ2-7 genes take over; the full variable domain is EAGVAQSPRYKIIEKRQSVAFWCNPISGHATLYWYQQILGQGPKLLIQFQNNGVVDDSQLPKDRFSAERLKGVDSTLKIQPAKLEDSAVYLCASSSNRDRGLSYEQYFGPGTRLTVT.